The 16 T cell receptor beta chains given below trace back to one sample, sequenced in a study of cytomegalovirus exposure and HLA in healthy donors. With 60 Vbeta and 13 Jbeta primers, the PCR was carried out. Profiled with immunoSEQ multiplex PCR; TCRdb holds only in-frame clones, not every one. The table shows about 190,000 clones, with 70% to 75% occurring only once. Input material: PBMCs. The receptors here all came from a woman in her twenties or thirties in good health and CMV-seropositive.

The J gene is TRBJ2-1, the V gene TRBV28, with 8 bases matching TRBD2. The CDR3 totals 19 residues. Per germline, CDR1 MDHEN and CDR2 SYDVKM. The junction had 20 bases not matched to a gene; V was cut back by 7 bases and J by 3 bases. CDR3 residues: CASTRGGLAGRTVYNEQFF. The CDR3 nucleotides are TGTGCCAGCACTCGGGGGGGGCTAGCGGGTCGAACCGTCTACAATGAGCAGTTCTTC.

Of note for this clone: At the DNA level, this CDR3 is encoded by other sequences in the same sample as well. This CDR3 is CASSREDEQYF. The CDR3 DNA is TGTGCCAGCAGTCGAGAGGACGAGCAGTACTTC. The rearrangement links TRBV2 to TRBJ2-7; D not resolved. Germline lookup yields CDR1 SNHLY and CDR2 FYNNEI. Trimming shortened V by 5 bases and J by 5 bases, and 7 bases separated the two germline ends. CDR3 size: 11 residues.

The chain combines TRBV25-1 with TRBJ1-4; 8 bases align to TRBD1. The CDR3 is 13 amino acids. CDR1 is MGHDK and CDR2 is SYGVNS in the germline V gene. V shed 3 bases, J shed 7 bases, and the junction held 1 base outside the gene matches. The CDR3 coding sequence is TGTGCCAGCAGTGACAGGGGGCCTGAAAAACTGTTTTTT. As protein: CASSDRGPEKLFF.

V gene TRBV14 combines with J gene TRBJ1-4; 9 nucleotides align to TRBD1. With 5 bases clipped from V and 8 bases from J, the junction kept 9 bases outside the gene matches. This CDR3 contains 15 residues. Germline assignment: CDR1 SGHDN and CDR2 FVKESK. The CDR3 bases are TGTGCCAGCAGCTTAAACAGGGGGCGCGCGGAAAAACTGTTTTTT. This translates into CASSLNRGRAEKLFF.

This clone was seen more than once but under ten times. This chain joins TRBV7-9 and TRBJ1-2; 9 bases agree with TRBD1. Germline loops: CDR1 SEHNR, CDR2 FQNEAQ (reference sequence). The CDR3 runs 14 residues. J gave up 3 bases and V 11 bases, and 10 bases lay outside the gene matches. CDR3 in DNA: TGTGCCGGAGGAGAGGACAGGGGTTACTATGGCTACACCTTC. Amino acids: CAGGEDRGYYGYTF.

Here the CDR3 reads CASSPPGGPQETQYF. The CDR3 bases are TGTGCCAGCTCACCACCGGGAGGCCCCCAAGAGACCCAGTACTTC. V is TRBV18 and J is TRBJ2-5; TRBD2 is a possible D gene (6 bases). Germline-derived CDR1 and CDR2 are KGHSH and LQKENI. CDR3 length equals 15 residues. The ends were cut back, 0 bases at V and 1 base at J, with 9 bases in the middle.

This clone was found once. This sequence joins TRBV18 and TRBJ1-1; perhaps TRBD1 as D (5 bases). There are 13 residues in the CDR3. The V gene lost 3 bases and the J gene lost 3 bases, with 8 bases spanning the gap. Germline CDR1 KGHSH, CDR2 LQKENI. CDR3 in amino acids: CASSPLRDTEAFF. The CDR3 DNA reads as TGTGCCAGCTCACCCCTCAGGGACACTGAAGCTTTCTTT. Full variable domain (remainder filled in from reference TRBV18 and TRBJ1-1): NAGVMQNPRHLVRRRGQEARLRCSPMKGHSHVYWYRQLPEEGLKFMVYLQKENIIDESGMPKERFSAEFPKEGPSILRIQQVVRGDSAAYFCASSPLRDTEAFFGQGTRLTVV.

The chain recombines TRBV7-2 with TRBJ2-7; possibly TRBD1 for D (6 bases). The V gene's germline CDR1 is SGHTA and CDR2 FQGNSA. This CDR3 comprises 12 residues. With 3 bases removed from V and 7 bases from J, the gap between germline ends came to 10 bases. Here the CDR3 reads CASSLGAREQYF. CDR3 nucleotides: TGTGCCAGCAGCTTGGGGGCGAGGGAGCAGTACTTC.

CDR3 in DNA: TGTGCCAGCAGTGACGAGAGAGGAGGTGGCTACACCTTC. Protein: CASSDERGGGYTF. V usage is TRBV6-4 and J usage is TRBJ1-2; D is unresolved. CDR1 MRHNA and CDR2 SNTAGT come from the germline V gene. CDR3 length equals 13 residues. Trimming removed 2 bases at V and 7 bases at J, with 11 bases between.

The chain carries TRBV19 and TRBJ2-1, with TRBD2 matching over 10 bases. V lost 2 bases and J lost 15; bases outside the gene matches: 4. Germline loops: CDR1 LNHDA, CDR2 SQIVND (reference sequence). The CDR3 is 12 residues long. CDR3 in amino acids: CASSILAGDLFF. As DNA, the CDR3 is TGTGCCAGTAGTATACTAGCGGGGGACTTGTTCTTC.

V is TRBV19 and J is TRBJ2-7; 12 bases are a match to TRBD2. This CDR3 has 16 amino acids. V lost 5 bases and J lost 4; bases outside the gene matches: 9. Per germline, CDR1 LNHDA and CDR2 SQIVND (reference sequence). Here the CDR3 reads CASSGLTSGSRYEQYF. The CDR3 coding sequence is TGTGCCAGTAGTGGGCTGACTAGCGGGAGTCGTTACGAGCAGTACTTC. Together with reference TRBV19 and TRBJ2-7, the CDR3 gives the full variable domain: DGGITQSPKYLFRKEGQNVTLSCEQNLNHDAMYWYRQDPGQGLRLIYYSQIVNDFQKGDIAEGYSVSREKKESFPLTVTSAQKNPTAFYLCASSGLTSGSRYEQYFGPGTRLTVT.

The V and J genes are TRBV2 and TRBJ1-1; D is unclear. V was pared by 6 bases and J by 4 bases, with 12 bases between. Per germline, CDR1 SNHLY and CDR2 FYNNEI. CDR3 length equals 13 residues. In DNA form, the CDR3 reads TGTGCCAGCAGGGAGGACGTAGGCACTGAAGCTTTCTTT. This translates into CASREDVGTEAFF.

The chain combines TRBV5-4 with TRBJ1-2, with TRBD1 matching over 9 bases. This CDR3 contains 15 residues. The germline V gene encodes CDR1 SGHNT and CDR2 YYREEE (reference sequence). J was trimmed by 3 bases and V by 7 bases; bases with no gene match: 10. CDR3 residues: CASGRRDREDYGYTF. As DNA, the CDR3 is TGTGCCAGCGGCCGCCGGGACAGGGAGGACTATGGCTACACCTTC.

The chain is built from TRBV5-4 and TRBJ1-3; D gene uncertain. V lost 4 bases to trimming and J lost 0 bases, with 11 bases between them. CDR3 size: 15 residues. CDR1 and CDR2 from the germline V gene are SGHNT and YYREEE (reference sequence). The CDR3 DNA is TGTGCCAGCAGCAGCGGACGGTCCTCTGGAAACACCATATATTTT. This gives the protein CASSSGRSSGNTIYF.

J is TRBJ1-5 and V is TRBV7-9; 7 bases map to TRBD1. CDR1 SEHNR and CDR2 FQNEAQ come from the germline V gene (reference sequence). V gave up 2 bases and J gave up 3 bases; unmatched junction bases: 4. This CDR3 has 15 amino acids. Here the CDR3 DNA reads TGTGCCAGCAGCTTAACCGGGACAGACAATCAGCCCCAGCATTTT. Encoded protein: CASSLTGTDNQPQHF. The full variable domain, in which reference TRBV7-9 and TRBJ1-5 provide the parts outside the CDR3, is DTGVSQNPRHKITKRGQNVTFRCDPISEHNRLYWYRQTLGQGPEFLTYFQNEAQLEKSRLLSDRFSAERPKGSFSTLEIQRTEQGDSAMYLCASSLTGTDNQPQHFGDGTRLSIL.

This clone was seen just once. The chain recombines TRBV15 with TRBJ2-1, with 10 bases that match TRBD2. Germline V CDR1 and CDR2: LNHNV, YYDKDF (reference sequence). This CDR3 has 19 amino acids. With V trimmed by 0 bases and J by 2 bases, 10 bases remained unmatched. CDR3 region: CATSRDRAGGFLTYNEQFF. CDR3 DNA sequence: TGTGCCACCAGCAGAGACCGAGCGGGAGGGTTCCTTACCTACAATGAGCAGTTCTTC.